A single sample gave rise to the 4 T cell receptor beta chains below, sequenced in a study of PD-1 and CTLA-4 blockade in melanoma (dated by TCRdb to about 2021). The library was made by the immunoSEQ multiplex PCR assay. The table comes from immuneACCESS by way of TCRdb, which keeps in-frame sequences with V and J called. Part of the clones is missing from these tables; in studies checked, under half for an unresolved V gene and the rest for unknown reasons. This sample has nearly 30,000 clones in its table, and 85% to 90% of those were observed once. The leading ten clones occupy approximately 8% of the sample. Sequences were derived from CD8+ T cells from peripheral blood, sampled before anti-PD-1 treatment. The source is a human donor with melanoma.

V is TRBV18 and J is TRBJ2-1; D gene ambiguous. The CDR3 sequence is 16 residues long. The germline CDR1 and CDR2 sequences are KGHSH and LQKENI. Trimming shortened V by 2 bases and J by 0 bases, and 11 bases separated the two germline ends. CDR3 region: CASSPKSISSYNEQFF. CDR3 sequence (DNA): TGTGCCAGCTCACCAAAATCGATCTCCTCCTACAATGAGCAGTTCTTC. Complete variable domain (other parts from reference TRBV18 and TRBJ2-1): NAGVMQNPRHLVRRRGQEARLRCSPMKGHSHVYWYRQLPEEGLKFMVYLQKENIIDESGMPKERFSAEFPKEGPSILRIQQVVRGDSAAYFCASSPKSISSYNEQFFGPGTRLTVL.

This clone is labeled as medium-sized. The chain combines TRBV10-2 with TRBJ1-4; D is unresolved. Germline CDR1 reads WSHSY; CDR2 reads SAAADI. Trimming removed 2 bases from V and 1 base from J, with 5 bases in between. This CDR3 is 14 amino acids long. The CDR3 loop is CASSERGTNEKLFF. CDR3 nucleotide sequence: TGCGCCAGCAGTGAGAGAGGAACTAATGAAAAACTGTTTTTT.

The chain couples TRBV19 to TRBJ1-2; D gene uncertain. CDR1 and CDR2 (germline): LNHDA, SQIVND (reference sequence). V lost 3 bases, J lost 8 bases, and 10 bases lay in between. The CDR3 is 12 residues long. This CDR3 reads CASSMSGLGYTF. Here the CDR3 DNA reads TGTGCCAGTAGTATGTCCGGCCTAGGCTACACCTTC.

The chain couples TRBV30 to TRBJ1-1; the D gene is possibly TRBD1 (6 bases). Per the germline V gene, CDR1 is GTSNPN and CDR2 is SVGIG (reference sequence). Trimming took off 0 bases at V and 1 base at J, with 15 bases between the two ends. CDR3 size: 16 residues. The CDR3 nucleotides read TGTGCCTGGAGTGTACTCTTGGGACAAAAGAACACTGAAGCTTTCTTT. Protein sequence: CAWSVLLGQKNTEAFF.